Listed here are 20 T cell receptor beta chains from one sample, sequenced in a study of blood T cell repertoires in COVID-19. Only in-frame clones appear in the TCRdb table, and some are missing; sequencing was by immunoSEQ multiplex PCR. The table lists under 90,000 clones, around 75% of them singletons. Sequencing was carried out using peripheral blood. Receptors were obtained from a woman of 80 years or more with active or convalescent COVID-19.

This chain joins TRBV24-1 and TRBJ1-2; D is possibly TRBD1 (6 bases). V gave up 4 bases and J gave up 11 bases, with 28 bases separating them. The CDR3 length is 17 residues. Germline loops: CDR1 KGHDR, CDR2 SFDVKD. CDR3 coding DNA: TGTGCCACCAGTGAAAGGGAACACTACAGGGACAACCCCTCGTACACCTTC. Protein product: CATSEREHYRDNPSYTF.

The V and J genes are TRBV6-2 or TRBV6-3 and TRBJ2-5, with a possible D match to TRBD1 (5 bases). The V and J ends lost 5 bases and 2 bases respectively, with 12 bases between them. The CDR3 runs to 14 residues. Germline-derived CDR1 and CDR2 are MNHEY and SVGEGT. CDR3 in DNA: TGTGCCAGCAGTGGGCAGGGAAGACAAGAGACCCAGTACTTC. Residues: CASSGQGRQETQYF.

This clone came up once. The chain has TRBV9 and TRBJ1-2; D is possibly TRBD1 (5 bases). Germline CDR1 and CDR2: SGDLS and YYNGEE. The length of the CDR3 is 16 residues. V was clipped by 0 bases and J by 3 bases, with 15 bases between them. For the CDR3, the DNA is TGTGCCAGCAGCGTAGATGGGGGGATCCGGGACTATGGCTACACCTTC. Protein: CASSVDGGIRDYGYTF.

V and J are TRBV4-2 and TRBJ2-5; TRBD2 matches at 10 bases. CDR1 is LGHNA, CDR2 YNFKEQ, per germline. V shed 0 bases and J 6 bases; nucleotides not matched to a gene: 7. This CDR3 is 16 amino acids long. The chain's CDR3 is CASSQDTSGRAKTQYF. Here the CDR3 DNA reads TGTGCCAGCAGCCAAGATACGAGCGGGAGGGCGAAGACCCAGTACTTC.

The gene calls are TRBV11-3 and TRBJ2-1; 9 nucleotides align to TRBD2. Germline CDR1 and CDR2: SGHNT and YENEEA. With 0 bases clipped from V and 4 bases from J, the junction kept 1 base outside the gene matches. CDR3 length equals 15 residues. The CDR3 DNA sequence: TGTGCCAGCAGCTTAGAGGCGGGGGGGTACAATGAGCAGTTCTTC. Protein product: CASSLEAGGYNEQFF.

The V call is TRBV5-6, the J call TRBJ1-2; TRBD1 aligns across 9 bases. With V trimmed by 6 bases and J by 3 bases, 12 bases remained unmatched. The CDR3 loop spans 16 amino acids. Per germline, CDR1 SGHDT and CDR2 YYEEEE. This CDR3 is CASTTGDRDPYYGYTF. The DNA for the CDR3 is TGTGCCAGCACAACCGGGGACAGGGATCCCTACTATGGCTACACCTTC.

This sequence joins TRBV19 and TRBJ2-2; D uncertain. Germline assignment: CDR1 LNHDA and CDR2 SQIVND (reference sequence). V lost 9 bases and J 4 bases, leaving 12 bases between the germline ends. CDR3 length: 13 residues. The CDR3 coding sequence is TGTGCCAGCCACCAGCAGGCCACCGGGGAGCTGTTTTTT. Amino acid sequence: CASHQQATGELFF.

The J gene is TRBJ1-3, the V gene TRBV9, with D possibly TRBD1 on 6 matching bases. The length of the CDR3 is 20 residues. Trimming removed 2 bases from V and 2 bases from J, with 26 bases in between. Germline values: CDR1 SGDLS, CDR2 YYNGEE. The DNA of the CDR3 is TGTGCCAGCAGCGTGGACTTCAGGGGTTATAGGGATACGGCTGGAAACACCATATATTTT. It is translated as CASSVDFRGYRDTAGNTIYF.

This chain connects TRBV5-4 to TRBJ2-1; maybe TRBD2 (6 bases). V lost 2 bases and J 1 base, leaving 10 bases between the germline ends. Germline V gene lookup returns CDR1 SGHNT and CDR2 YYREEE (reference sequence). The CDR3 has 15 amino acids. As DNA, the CDR3 is TGTGCCAGCAGCTTAGGAGGGGAGTCCTACAATGAGCAGTTCTTC. The encoded protein is CASSLGGESYNEQFF.

The chain links TRBV6-2 or TRBV6-3 to TRBJ1-1; TRBD1 aligns across 8 bases. V shed 5 bases, J shed 5 bases, and the junction held 7 bases outside the gene matches. This CDR3 is built from 14 residues. CDR1 is MNHEY, CDR2 SVGEGT, per germline. In nucleotides, the CDR3 is TGTGCCAGCAGTGCTACAGGGGGACGTACTGAAGCTTTCTTT. Translation gives CASSATGGRTEAFF.

The chain carries TRBV4-2 and TRBJ2-3; 9 positions agree with TRBD2. Germline CDR1 LGHNA, CDR2 YNFKEQ. V shed 1 base, J shed 2 bases, and the junction held 1 base outside the gene matches. The CDR3 is 15 residues long. DNA for the CDR3: TGTGCCAGCAGCCAAGGGACTAGCGACACAGATACGCAGTATTTT. Translating it yields CASSQGTSDTDTQYF.

The chain couples TRBV9 to TRBJ2-1; 9 bases match TRBD2. The CDR3 is 15 residues long. Trimming at V came to 3 bases and at J to 4 bases, leaving 5 bases not matched to a gene. Germline V lookup: CDR1 SGDLS, CDR2 YYNGEE. CDR3 sequence (DNA): TGTGCCAGCAGCGCGAGACTAGCGGAGTACAATGAGCAGTTCTTC. Translated: CASSARLAEYNEQFF. The variable domain in full, completed from reference TRBV9 and TRBJ2-1, reads DSGVTQTPKHLITATGQRVTLRCSPRSGDLSVYWYQQSLDQGLQFLIQYYNGEERAKGNILERFSAQQFPDLHSELNLSSLELGDSALYFCASSARLAEYNEQFFGPGTRLTVL.

J is TRBJ1-3 and V is TRBV29-1; possible D gene TRBD1, 6 bases. Germline V CDR1 and CDR2: SQVTM, ANQGSEA. Trimming took 5 bases from V and 4 from J, leaving 12 bases between them. CDR3 length: 13 residues. CDR3 amino acids: CSVQGQGGNTIYF. The CDR3 coding sequence is TGCAGCGTTCAGGGGCAAGGAGGAAACACCATATATTTT.

The CDR3 DNA reads TGTGCCAGCAGTTCCCGGGGGGGCGATTTAAAAGCTTTCTTT. As protein: CASSSRGGDLKAFF. The chain combines TRBV6-5 with TRBJ1-1; a weak D match, TRBD1 (6 bases). V shed 4 bases and J shed 9 bases, with 18 bases lying between them. Per germline, CDR1 MNHEY and CDR2 SVGAGI. The CDR3 runs to 14 residues.

The gene calls are TRBV11-2 and TRBJ2-7; unclear D gene. Trimming removed 5 bases at V and 2 bases at J, with 13 bases between. The CDR3 is made up of 14 amino acids. CDR1 and CDR2 from the germline V gene are SGHAT and FQNNGV. The CDR3 loop is CASSKTEGPYEQYF. The CDR3 DNA reads as TGTGCCAGCAGCAAAACAGAAGGTCCCTACGAGCAGTACTTC.

V usage is TRBV4-3 and J usage is TRBJ2-1; no definite D call. V was trimmed by 1 base and J by 7 bases, leaving 11 bases between them. Germline V gene sequence: CDR1 LGHNA, CDR2 YSLEER. The length of the CDR3 is 14 residues. CDR3 residues: CASSQGTVGNEQFF. In DNA, the CDR3 is TGCGCCAGCAGCCAAGGTACAGTTGGAAATGAGCAGTTCTTC.

V usage is TRBV27 and J usage is TRBJ1-1, with 8 positions matching TRBD1. Germline CDR1 and CDR2: MNHEY and SMNVEV (reference sequence). Germline trimming cut 3 bases from V and 1 base from J; bases unmatched to any gene: 4. CDR3 length: 15 amino acids. The CDR3 DNA is TGTGCCAGCAGTTTGCAGGGGGCCAGGAACACTGAAGCTTTCTTT. This encodes CASSLQGARNTEAFF.

This rearrangement joins TRBV27 to TRBJ1-5, with 7 bases matching TRBD1. The germline CDR1 and CDR2 sequences are MNHEY and SMNVEV (reference sequence). V was pared by 6 bases and J by 0 bases, with 11 bases of the junction left unmatched. The CDR3 runs 17 residues. The CDR3 nucleotides are TGTGCCAGCAGGTCCACAGGGGCCTTATATAGCAATCAGCCCCAGCATTTT. Protein sequence: CASRSTGALYSNQPQHF.

This sequence joins TRBV11-2 and TRBJ2-2, with 7 bases fitting TRBD1. The length of the CDR3 is 17 residues. CDR1 SGHAT and CDR2 FQNNGV come from the germline V gene. The ends lost 2 bases at V and 2 bases at J; junction bases unmatched: 8. The CDR3 DNA follows: TGTGCCAGCAGCTTAATGGGACAGAGCATAAACACCGGGGAGCTGTTTTTT. This sequence encodes CASSLMGQSINTGELFF.

J is TRBJ2-1 and V is TRBV7-9, with 12 bases that match TRBD2. Germline V CDR1 and CDR2: SEHNR, FQNEAQ (reference sequence). Unmatched junction bases numbered 1, after V lost 1 base and J lost 6 bases. CDR3 length: 15 amino acids. Here the CDR3 DNA reads TGTGCCAGCAGCTTAGGGACTAGCGGGACCAATGAGCAGTTCTTC. It is translated as CASSLGTSGTNEQFF.